A selection of T cell receptor beta chains follows, all from one sample in a study of T cell responses to AZD1222 COVID-19 vaccine. Only in-frame clones appear in the TCRdb table, and some are missing; sequencing was by immunoSEQ multiplex PCR. The table has about 92,000 clones, approximately 91% seen once; the top ten hold approximately 22%. Sequences were derived from peripheral blood, sampled on day 0 of AZD1222 vaccination. These receptors all come from an adult in good health. CDR3s include the opening cysteine and the closing phenylalanine or tryptophan. D genes are given only for firm matches. Clone size appears in some rows only: once, few, many, or a class for an expanded clone.

14,TRBV11-3,-,TRBJ2-7,TRBD1,CASSASGGTYEQYF,TGTGCCAGCAGCGCCTCAGGGGGTACCTACGAGCAGTACTTC
17,TRBV28,-,TRBJ1-5,-,CASRHNYRGTVYQPQHF,TGTGCCAGCAGACACAATTATAGGGGGACGGTGTATCAGCCCCAGCATTTT
14,TRBV3-1/TRBV3-2,once,TRBJ2-5,TRBD1,CASSQGQSQETQYF,TGTGCCAGCAGCCAGGGACAGTCACAAGAGACCCAGTACTTC
15,TRBV11-3,-,TRBJ2-2,-,CASSPGVSDTGELFF,TGTGCCAGCAGCCCCGGGGTTTCAGACACCGGGGAGCTGTTTTTT
13,TRBV9,-,TRBJ1-1,-,CASSPQTNTEAFF,TGTGCCAGCAGCCCACAGACGAACACTGAAGCTTTCTTT
15,TRBV7-3,-,TRBJ1-1,TRBD1,CASSSGTGGYTEAFF,TGTGCCAGCAGCTCCGGGACAGGGGGGTACACTGAAGCTTTCTTT
15,TRBV18,-,TRBJ1-4,-,CASSPRDPGQEKLFF,TGTGCCAGCTCCCCGCGGGACCCCGGGCAAGAAAAACTGTTTTTT
14,TRBV4-1,-,TRBJ1-2,-,CASSQDDRSYGYTF,TGCGCCAGCAGCCAAGATGACAGAAGCTATGGCTACACCTTC
15,TRBV6-5,-,TRBJ1-3,-,CASSYLQGTGNTIYF,TGTGCCAGCAGTTACTTACAGGGAACTGGAAACACCATATATTTT
15,TRBV7-2,-,TRBJ2-7,TRBD2,CASSLEAGTTYEQYF,TGTGCCAGCAGCTTAGAAGCGGGGACCACCTACGAGCAGTACTTC
15,TRBV5-1,-,TRBJ2-7,-,CASSQVAGGGYEQYF,TGCGCCAGCAGCCAGGTCGCCGGGGGCGGGTACGAGCAGTACTTC
13,TRBV7-2,-,TRBJ2-7,TRBD1,CASSFRDRREQYF,TGTGCCAGCAGCTTCCGGGACAGGAGGGAGCAGTACTTC
18,TRBV19,-,TRBJ2-3,-,CASSIDGTGGALISAQYF,TGTGCCAGTAGTATAGACGGTACGGGGGGCGCTTTAATTTCTGCGCAGTATTTT
16,TRBV25-1,-,TRBJ2-2,-,CASSEVGAGFTGELFF,TGTGCCAGCAGTGAAGTGGGGGCTGGATTCACCGGGGAGCTGTTTTTT
16,TRBV13,-,TRBJ2-3,TRBD1,CASSLRTGLNTDTQYF,TGTGCCAGCAGTCTCCGGACAGGGCTGAACACAGATACGCAGTATTTT
15,TRBV5-8,-,TRBJ1-4,-,CASSLEGQTNEKLFF,TGTGCCAGCAGCTTGGAGGGTCAGACTAATGAAAAACTGTTTTTT
14,TRBV19,-,TRBJ1-1,TRBD1,CASSSRGLRTEAFF,TGTGCCAGTAGTAGTAGGGGGCTAAGGACTGAAGCTTTCTTT